This record covers a single TCR beta chain. Its antigen is undetermined. The J segment lost 5 bases and the V segment lost 4 bases, leaving 8 bases of the junction unmatched. There are 15 residues in the CDR3. Germline lookup yields CDR1 LGHNA and CDR2 YNFKEQ. These data belong to a study of T-cell memory formation after mild COVID-19. Study overall: The TCR clusters were mostly specific to one donor. Whole-study findings and limits: For contracting clones, CD4+ ones sat mainly in CM and EM, CD8+ in EMRA. Memory sampled before infection contained some responding clones, suggesting cross-reactive memory joined.

Constant-segment primers and 5'RACE yielded cDNA libraries for TCR alpha and TCR beta, each carrying sample barcodes and UMIs. TCRdb re-called the 5' RACE reads through MiXCR, storing one row per CDR3 protein. The sample consists of over 500,000 distinct CDR3 sequences, roughly a sixth of them appearing once. Input material: PBMCs or a T cell subset sorted from them (not recorded which). This TCR came from an adult woman who had mild COVID-19 (a few samples of this study predate the infection). Cell type and time point are not known. The chain links TRBV4-2 to TRBJ1-2; 9 nucleotides agree with TRBD1. For the CDR3, the DNA is TGTGCCAGCAGCCGAGCGACAGGGGGAGAATATGGCTACACCTTC. Amino acid sequence: CASSRATGGEYGYTF.